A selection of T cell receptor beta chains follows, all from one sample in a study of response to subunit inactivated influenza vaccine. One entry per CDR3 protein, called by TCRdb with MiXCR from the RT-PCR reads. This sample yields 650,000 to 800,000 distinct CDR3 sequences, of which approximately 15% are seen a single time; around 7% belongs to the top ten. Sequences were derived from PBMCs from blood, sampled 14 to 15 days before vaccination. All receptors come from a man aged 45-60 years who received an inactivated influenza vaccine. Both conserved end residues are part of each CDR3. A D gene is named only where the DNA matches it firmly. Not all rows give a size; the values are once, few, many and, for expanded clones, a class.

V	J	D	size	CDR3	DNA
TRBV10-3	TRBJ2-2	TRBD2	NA	CAIRGTSGRNTGELFF	TGTGCCATCAGAGGGACTAGCGGGAGGAACACCGGGGAGCTGTTTTTT
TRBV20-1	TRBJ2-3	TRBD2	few	CSARVASSGFTDTQYF	TGCAGTGCTAGAGTGGCCTCTAGCGGGTTCACAGATACGCAGTATTTT
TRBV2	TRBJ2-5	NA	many	CASSRSMVVKETQYF	TGTGCCAGCAGTAGGTCTATGGTCGTTAAAGAGACCCAGTACTTC
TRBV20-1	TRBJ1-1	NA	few	CSARDPGITEAFF	TGCAGTGCTAGAGACCCAGGGATCACTGAAGCTTTCTTT
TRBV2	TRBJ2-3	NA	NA	CASRRSASTDTQYF	TGTGCCAGCAGGAGATCGGCTAGCACAGATACGCAGTATTTT
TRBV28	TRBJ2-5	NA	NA	CASSLLEGMRAETQYF	TGTGCCAGCAGTCTCTTGGAGGGAATGCGGGCAGAGACCCAGTACTTC
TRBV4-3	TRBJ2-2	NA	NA	CASSLRSVFSGELFF	TGCGCCAGCAGCTTACGGTCCGTCTTTTCCGGGGAGCTGTTTTTT
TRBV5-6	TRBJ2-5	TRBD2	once	CASSSLREVEETQYF	TGTGCCAGCAGCTCCCTGCGGGAGGTCGAAGAGACCCAGTACTTC
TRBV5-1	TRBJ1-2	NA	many	CASSFAGEDGYTF	TGCGCCAGCAGCTTCGCAGGGGAGGATGGCTACACCTTC
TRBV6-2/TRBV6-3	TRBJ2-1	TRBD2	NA	CASSDLFGTSGTYNEQFF	TGTGCCAGCAGTGACCTATTTGGGACTAGCGGAACCTACAATGAGCAGTTCTTC
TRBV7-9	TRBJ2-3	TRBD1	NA	CASSRWDRVADTQYF	TGTGCCAGCAGCCGGTGGGACAGGGTGGCAGATACGCAGTATTTT
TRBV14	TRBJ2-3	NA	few	CASRGSGVPRDTQYF	TGTGCCAGCAGAGGGTCGGGGGTCCCACGGGATACGCAGTATTTT
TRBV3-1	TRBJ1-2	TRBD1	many	CASSHLNTGGTYGYTF	TGTGCCAGCAGCCACCTCAACACAGGGGGAACTTATGGCTACACCTTC
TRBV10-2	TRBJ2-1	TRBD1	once	CASSEYGQGYNEQFF	TGCGCCAGCAGTGAGTATGGACAGGGATACAATGAGCAGTTCTTC
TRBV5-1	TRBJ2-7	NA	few	CASSPGRGNYEQYF	TGCGCCAGCAGCCCAGGAAGGGGGAATTACGAGCAGTACTTC
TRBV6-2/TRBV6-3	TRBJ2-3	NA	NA	CASSLRRGGTDTQYF	TGTGCCAGCAGCCTTCGCAGAGGCGGGACAGATACGCAGTATTTT
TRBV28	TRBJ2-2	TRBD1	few	CASSSGTVANTGELFF	TGTGCCAGCAGTTCAGGGACAGTCGCGAACACCGGGGAGCTGTTTTTT
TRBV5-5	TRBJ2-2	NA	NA	CASSLESPGPTGELFF	TGTGCCAGCAGCTTGGAGAGCCCGGGGCCGACCGGGGAGCTGTTTTTT
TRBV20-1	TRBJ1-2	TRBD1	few	CETPFRQGDNRRDGYGYTF	TGCGAAACCCCCTTTCGGCAGGGGGATAACCGGAGGGATGGCTATGGCTACACCTTC
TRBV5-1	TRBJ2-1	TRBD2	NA	CASSQGLAGRHNDNEQFF	TGCGCCAGCAGCCAGGGACTAGCGGGACGACATAACGACAATGAGCAGTTCTTC
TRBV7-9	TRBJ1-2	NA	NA	CAGSLAAGDYGYTF	TGTGCCGGCAGCTTAGCGGCAGGGGACTATGGCTACACCTTC
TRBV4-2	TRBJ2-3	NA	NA	CASSQDRSETDTQYF	TGTGCCAGCAGCCAAGACCGATCCGAAACAGATACGCAGTATTTT
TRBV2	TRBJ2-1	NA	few	CANGRSYNEQFF	TGTGCCAACGGGCGTTCCTACAATGAGCAGTTCTTC
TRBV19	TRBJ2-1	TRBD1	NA	CASSRPGGDEQFF	TGTGCCAGTAGTCGGCCAGGGGGCGATGAGCAGTTCTTC
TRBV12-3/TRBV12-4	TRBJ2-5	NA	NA	CASSLTGREETRYF	TGTGCCAGCAGTCTAACAGGGCGCGAAGAGACCCGGTACTTC
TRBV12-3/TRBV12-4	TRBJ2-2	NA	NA	CASRRLGVTGELFF	TGTGCCAGCAGGCGACTTGGGGTCACCGGGGAGCTGTTTTTT
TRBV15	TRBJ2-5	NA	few	CATSRDYRETQYF	TGTGCCACCAGCAGAGATTATAGAGAGACCCAGTACTTC
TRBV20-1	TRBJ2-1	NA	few	CSASMQGGPYDEQFF	TGCAGTGCTAGTATGCAGGGCGGCCCTTACGATGAGCAGTTCTTC
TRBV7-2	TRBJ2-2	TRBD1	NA	CASSLSRGRGGELFF	TGTGCCAGCAGCTTAAGCAGGGGGCGAGGCGGGGAGCTGTTTTTT
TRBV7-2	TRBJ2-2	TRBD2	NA	CASSSGLAGFTGELFF	TGTGCCAGCAGCTCGGGACTAGCGGGTTTCACCGGGGAGCTGTTTTTT
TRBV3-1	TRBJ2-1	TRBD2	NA	CASSDIILAGDDNEQFF	TGTGCCAGCAGCGATATTATACTAGCGGGAGATGACAATGAGCAGTTCTTC
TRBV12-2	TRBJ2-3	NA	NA	CASRSRQSRDTQYF	TGTGCAAGTCGCTCCAGACAGAGTAGGGATACGCAGTATTTT
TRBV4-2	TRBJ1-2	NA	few	CASSQSRGPEGYTF	TGTGCCAGCAGCCAATCCAGGGGCCCGGAGGGCTACACCTTC
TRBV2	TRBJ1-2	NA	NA	CASTTLRDGYTF	TGTGCCAGCACTACCTTGAGGGATGGCTACACCTTC
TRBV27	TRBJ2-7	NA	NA	CASSLSTGTPYVF	TGTGCCAGCAGTTTATCGACCGGGACACCCTACGTCTTC
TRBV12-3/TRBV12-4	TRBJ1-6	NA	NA	CASSLDGPSSRRSPLHF	TGTGCCAGCAGCTTAGACGGACCTTCCTCTCGACGTTCACCCCTCCACTTT
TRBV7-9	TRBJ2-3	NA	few	CASSPPDQGADTQYF	TGTGCCAGCAGCCCACCGGACCAGGGCGCAGATACGCAGTATTTT
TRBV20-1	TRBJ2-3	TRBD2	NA	CSARAGEGGIVADTQYF	TGCAGTGCTAGAGCCGGGGAGGGTGGGATAGTCGCAGATACGCAGTATTTT
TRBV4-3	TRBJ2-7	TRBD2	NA	CASSQGQGLANYEQYF	TGCGCCAGCAGCCAAGGGCAGGGACTAGCTAACTACGAGCAGTACTTC
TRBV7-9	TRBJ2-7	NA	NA	CASSSPGSSYEQYF	TGTGCCAGCAGCTCCCCGGGGAGCTCCTACGAGCAGTACTTC
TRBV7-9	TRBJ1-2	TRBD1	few	CASRGDRDLFGYTF	TGTGCCAGCAGGGGGGACAGGGATCTGTTTGGCTACACCTTC
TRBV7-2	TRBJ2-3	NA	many	CASSLASGGSTDTQYF	TGTGCCAGCAGCTTAGCGAGTGGGGGAAGCACAGATACGCAGTATTTT
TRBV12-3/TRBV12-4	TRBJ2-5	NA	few	CASSWGYQETQYF	TGTGCCAGCAGTTGGGGGTACCAAGAGACCCAGTACTTC
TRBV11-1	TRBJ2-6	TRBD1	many	CASSFKWGQGTLLGANVLTF	TGTGCCAGCAGCTTCAAATGGGGACAGGGTACTCTCTTAGGGGCCAACGTCCTGACTTTC
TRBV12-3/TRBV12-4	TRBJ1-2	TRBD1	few	CASRGQNYGYTF	TGTGCCAGCAGGGGACAGAACTATGGCTACACCTTC
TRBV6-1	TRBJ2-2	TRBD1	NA	CASSRDRGRGTYTGELFF	TGTGCCAGCAGTAGGGACAGGGGGCGAGGGACATACACCGGGGAGCTGTTTTTT
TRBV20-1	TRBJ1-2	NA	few	CSARTENYGYTF	TGCAGTGCAAGGACAGAGAACTATGGCTACACCTTC
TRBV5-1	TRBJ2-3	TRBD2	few	CASSLTLIVGGDTDTQYF	TGCGCCAGCAGCCTGACCCTGATCGTGGGGGGGGACACAGATACGCAGTATTTT
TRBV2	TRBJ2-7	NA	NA	CASTDIAELKSSYEQYF	TGTGCCAGCACCGATATAGCGGAACTGAAATCCTCCTACGAGCAGTACTTC
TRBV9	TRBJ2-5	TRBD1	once	CASSPRQGVETQYF	TGTGCCAGCAGCCCCCGACAGGGTGTAGAGACCCAGTACTTC